This T cell receptor (beta chain) was recovered during a study of blood T cell repertoires in COVID-19. Turning to the study itself: Material from acute and convalescent COVID-19 was sourced from the United States, Italy and Spain.

In the original workflow: Reference gene primer amplification in the assay estimated nucleated cell counts. Produced via immunoSEQ multiplex PCR; TCRdb's table is partial and in-frame only. For V, J and clone size, that table is used; D and trimming come from the DNA. The sample holds about 240,000 clones; around four fifths are singletons and the top ten take over 5.5%. CDR3 length: 12 residues. Losses at the gene ends were 3 bases for V and 7 bases for J; bases not matched to a gene: 0. CDR1 is KGHSH, CDR2 LQKENI, per germline. The material sequenced was peripheral blood. The TCR comes from a woman aged 55-69 years with active or convalescent COVID-19. The chain carries TRBV18 and TRBJ1-5; 7 bases align to TRBD1. The CDR3 spells CASSPTGQPQHF. CDR3 bases: TGTGCCAGCTCACCGACAGGGCAGCCCCAGCATTTT.